Presented here are 10 T cell receptor beta chains from one specimen sequenced in a study of blood T cell repertoires in COVID-19. Produced via immunoSEQ multiplex PCR; TCRdb's table is partial and in-frame only. Among under 250,000 clones listed, approximately 84% were seen once. Material for sequencing was peripheral blood. The source of these receptors is a man aged 45-65 years with COVID-19, enrolled during active disease.

The V call is TRBV24-1, the J call TRBJ2-1; TRBD1 matches 11 bases. The V gene's germline CDR1 is KGHDR and CDR2 SFDVKD. The CDR3 consists of 16 residues. Germline trimming cut 2 bases from V and 8 bases from J; bases unmatched to any gene: 7. The CDR3 DNA reads as TGTGCCACCAGTGATTCCAAGGACAGGGGGCGGGATGAGCAGTTCTTC. This encodes CATSDSKDRGRDEQFF.

The chain couples TRBV7-3 to TRBJ1-3; D perhaps matches TRBD1 (5 bases). Trimming removed 6 bases from V and 0 bases from J, with 15 bases in between. The CDR3 is 16 residues long. The germline V gene has CDR1 SGHTA and CDR2 FQGTGA. In nucleotides, the CDR3 is TGTGCCAGCAGATCCTGCCGACAGAACTCTGGAAACACCATATATTTT. Translated: CASRSCRQNSGNTIYF.

The chain is built from TRBV5-6 and TRBJ2-7; 7 nucleotides match TRBD2. This CDR3 comprises 15 residues. V dropped 4 bases and J dropped 2; count of bases not matched to a gene: 9. In germline, CDR1 is SGHDT, CDR2 YYEEEE. The CDR3 coding sequence is TGTGCCAGCAGCACAGCGGGACTTTTCGCCTACGAGCAGTACTTC. It translates to CASSTAGLFAYEQYF.

The chain has TRBV15 and TRBJ2-1; TRBD2 agrees at 11 bases. Trimming removed 2 bases from V and 9 bases from J; junction bases left unmatched: 3. Germline V gene data show CDR1 as LNHNV and CDR2 as YYDKDF (reference sequence). This CDR3 comprises 14 residues. Here the CDR3 reads CATSRPGTSGEQFF. The CDR3 DNA reads as TGTGCCACCAGCAGACCGGGGACTAGCGGTGAGCAGTTCTTC.

The chain uses TRBV27 and TRBJ2-2, with 14 bases identical to TRBD2. V trimming: 6 bases; J trimming: 7 bases; junction bases outside the gene matches: 4. Germline CDR1 reads MNHEY; CDR2 reads SMNVEV (reference sequence). This CDR3 comprises 15 residues. The CDR3: CASRGLAGAVGELFF. The CDR3 DNA reads as TGTGCCAGCAGGGGACTAGCGGGAGCGGTCGGGGAGCTGTTTTTT.

This chain links TRBV6-2 or TRBV6-3 with TRBJ2-3; 9 positions agree with TRBD2. The CDR3 is made up of 20 amino acids. Per germline, CDR1 MNHEY and CDR2 SVGEGT. V lost 2 bases and J lost 0; bases outside the gene matches: 15. The CDR3 here is CASSYTLARGGDFSTDTQYF. CDR3 bases: TGTGCCAGCAGTTACACTCTAGCGCGGGGGGGCGATTTTAGCACAGATACGCAGTATTTT.

CDR3 DNA: TGTGCCAGCAGTTTATCCCGAACAGTGGCAAGCTCCTACGAGCAGTACTTC. Its protein is CASSLSRTVASSYEQYF. The chain links TRBV27 to TRBJ2-7; D unresolved. The V and J ends lost 0 bases and 0 bases respectively, with 15 bases between them. Germline CDR1 is MNHEY and CDR2 is SMNVEV (reference sequence). CDR3 length equals 17 residues.

The genes are TRBV2 and TRBJ2-2; no clear D gene. The V end was cut by 7 bases, the J end by 4 bases, with 4 bases between. Germline V gene lookup returns CDR1 SNHLY and CDR2 FYNNEI. The CDR3 spans 11 residues. This CDR3 reads CASKATGELFF. The CDR3 nucleotides read TGTGCCAGCAAAGCCACCGGGGAGCTGTTTTTT. The full variable domain, rest sourced from reference TRBV2 and TRBJ2-2, is EPEVTQTPSHQVTQMGQEVILRCVPISNHLYFYWYRQILGQKVEFLVSFYNNEISEKSEIFDDQFSVERPDGSNFTLKIRSTKLEDSAMYFCASKATGELFFGEGSRLTVL.

The rearrangement joins TRBV7-8 to TRBJ1-3, with TRBD1 matching 7 bases. V dropped 5 bases and J dropped 2; count of bases not matched to a gene: 21. The germline gives CDR1 SGHVS, CDR2 FQNEAQ. CDR3 length: 20 residues. This chain's CDR3 is CASSPPVGQKRPHAGNTIYF. In nucleotides, the CDR3 is TGTGCCAGCAGCCCGCCGGTGGGACAGAAAAGGCCACATGCTGGAAACACCATATATTTT.

V usage is TRBV11-2 and J usage is TRBJ2-7; 8 bases agree with TRBD2. Germline CDR1 reads SGHAT; CDR2 reads FQNNGV. V shed 8 bases and J 3 bases; nucleotides not matched to a gene: 6. The CDR3 is 13 residues long. The CDR3 DNA sequence: TGTGCCAGCGGGTTCGGGAGGGTCTACGAGCAGTACTTC. The encoded protein is CASGFGRVYEQYF.